This TCR beta chain was recorded in a study of human T cells and chemical hapten exposure. Study-level findings and limits: Large CDR3 similarity clusters arose significantly more often from expanded TCRs than from controls.

This clonotype came up a few times. Its antigen remains unidentified. The library attached unique molecular identifiers to individual cDNA molecules. Authors' data handling: Sample TCR counts, which ranged from about 20,000 to 700,000, had a median of roughly 92,000. TCRdb recomputed calls from the RACE reads with MiXCR, one row per CDR3 protein. TCRdb's processing, not the authors', yielded these V and J calls. The table has 75,000 to 100,000 distinct CDR3 sequences, about 10% seen once; the top ten hold roughly 2.4%. Documented time point: patch test 1, 2 weeks after DPC sensitization. As for treatment: therapeutic diphenylcyclopropenone sensitization with weekly scalp DPC. The CDR3 extends over 14 amino acids. CDR1 and CDR2 from the germline V gene are GTSNPN and SVGIG (reference sequence). Trimming took off 1 base at V and 7 bases at J, with 17 bases between the two ends.

The clonotype was recovered from a man between 35 and 55 years old with alopecia areata. Some clones in this sample may be carry-over from other donors' samples. This material consisted of whole blood, taken in connection with sensitization to the hapten diphenylcyclopropenone (DPC). The chain couples TRBV30 to TRBJ2-7; D assignment may be TRBD1 or TRBD2 (5 bases each). The CDR3 nucleotides read TGTGCCTGGAGTGAAGGGTCCGGGGCTCGTGAGCAGTACTTC. Its protein product is CAWSEGSGAREQYF.